This T cell receptor (beta chain) derives from a study of CD8+ T cells in alopecia areata. Study at large: Donor skin was harvested from 6-12-month-old C3H/HeJ mice with spontaneous alopecia and grafted onto approximately 7-11-week-old female C3H/HeJ recipients.

With regard to this clone: Its target is unknown. Gene names refer to mouse genes. The read finishes 4 residues shy of the CDR3 end, and the germline J gene is used to complete it.

RNA was extracted and reverse transcribed into cDNA as the sequencing template. Some clones are missing from TCRdb's copy, which holds only in-frame ones; the method was immunoSEQ multiplex PCR. The sample includes approximately 110,000 clones, none of them occurring once. Whole-study findings and limits: Clonality was higher in lesional than normal scalp, especially in alopecia totalis/universalis. The study found TCR sharing across patients less clear than in mice, possibly for HLA reasons. Scalp specimens additionally yield sequences from normal skin's resident alphabeta T cells.

Germline CDR1 NSQYPW, CDR2 LRSPGD (reference sequence). The CDR3 sequence is 15 residues long. The sequenced sample consisted of lesional skin. V and J are TRBV1 and TRBJ2-5, with 8 bases that match TRBD2. The sequence derives from a C3H/HeJ mouse with alopecia areata. The strain bears MHC haplotype H2-k. The CDR3: CTCSARGGAKDTQYF. CDR3 DNA, as far as it was read: TGCACCTGCAGTGCTCGGGGGGGCGCAAAAGAC.